This passage covers 4 T cell receptor beta chains from one sample sequenced in a study of cytomegalovirus exposure and HLA in healthy donors. Amplification used 60 Vbeta primers and 13 Jbeta primers. Only in-frame clones appear in the TCRdb table, and some are missing; sequencing was by immunoSEQ multiplex PCR. Of about 130,000 clones detected, 80% appear once; the ten largest clones hold approximately 2%. Sequenced sample: PBMCs. The receptor set was obtained from a man aged 25 to 40 in good health and CMV-seronegative.

Turning to this clone: An end of the junction differs from the germline gene, which may be a read error. The rearrangement uses TRBV7-9 and TRBJ1-1, with a tentative D call TRBD1 (6 bases). The length of the CDR3 is 12 residues. Germline CDR1 and CDR2: SEHNR and FQNEAQ (reference sequence). CDR3 coding DNA: TGTTCCAGCAGCCTAGGGGGGGGAAAGGCTTTCTTT. Translating it yields CSSSLGGGKAFF.

The V and J genes are TRBV18 and TRBJ1-2; D may be TRBD1 (6 bases). The germline V and J ends were trimmed by 1 base and 6 bases, with 18 bases remaining between them. The length of the CDR3 is 16 residues. The V gene's germline CDR1 is KGHSH and CDR2 LQKENI. The CDR3 sequence is CASSPRLGGRPDGYTF. In DNA form, the CDR3 reads TGTGCCAGCTCACCACGGCTCGGGGGGCGGCCGGATGGCTACACCTTC.

The sample holds a few counts of this clone. Within the sample, other DNA sequences also encode this same CDR3. This chain links TRBV7-9 with TRBJ1-1; no reliable D call. Deletions cut 1 base from V and 5 bases from J, with 8 bases between. The CDR3 runs 13 residues. Germline-derived CDR1 and CDR2 are SEHNR and FQNEAQ (reference sequence). The CDR3 region is CASSLGGGTEAFF. CDR3 DNA: TGTGCCAGCAGCTTAGGTGGCGGGACTGAAGCTTTCTTT.

This sequence joins TRBV5-1 and TRBJ2-3; TRBD2 agrees at 11 bases. Trimming cost V 7 bases and J 2 bases; bases outside gene matches: 6. This CDR3 has 15 amino acids. CDR1 and CDR2 (germline): SGHRS, YFSETQ. CDR3 loop: CASALAGEITDTQYF. CDR3 DNA sequence: TGCGCCAGCGCACTAGCGGGAGAGATCACAGATACGCAGTATTTT.